These 31 T cell receptor beta chains were sequenced from one sample in a study of shared clonotypes between healthy human individuals. TCRdb's copy holds only in-frame clones and misses some; the assay was immunoSEQ multiplex PCR. The data contain 2 million to 2.5 million clones, roughly 95% of them seen just once; the ten biggest clones take up roughly 1.1%. CD45RO-negative, CCR7-selected cells formed the naive CD8 fraction, which excluded terminally differentiated effector memory CD45RA+ cells. Specimen: naive CD8+ T cells sorted from blood. The receptor set was obtained from a man in his late teens or twenties in good health.

The chain joins TRBV27 to TRBJ2-1, with 10 bases aligning to TRBD2. The CDR3 contains 15 residues. The V and J ends lost 4 bases and 6 bases, in that order; junction bases with no gene match: 6. Per the germline V gene, CDR1 is MNHEY and CDR2 is SMNVEV (reference sequence). CDR3 DNA sequence: TGTGCCAGCAGTTCAGGACTAGCGGTAGGCAATGAGCAGTTCTTC. This sequence encodes CASSSGLAVGNEQFF.

J is TRBJ2-7 and V is TRBV15, with 11 bases identical to TRBD2. Germline assignment: CDR1 LNHNV and CDR2 YYDKDF (reference sequence). CDR3 length equals 14 residues. Trimming cost V 9 bases and J 3 bases; bases outside gene matches: 7. CDR3 bases: TGTGCCACAACCACTAGCGGGGGTAACTACGAGCAGTACTTC. Translation: CATTTSGGNYEQYF.

This clone came up a few times. This chain joins TRBV11-3 and TRBJ2-6; unclear D gene. Germline values: CDR1 SGHNT, CDR2 YENEEA. With 5 bases removed from V and 0 bases from J, the gap between germline ends came to 14 bases. CDR3 size: 17 residues. CDR3: CASSTRHVCSGANVLTF. The CDR3 DNA reads as TGTGCCAGCAGCACGCGACACGTCTGCTCTGGGGCCAACGTCCTGACTTTC.

V gene TRBV6-1 combines with J gene TRBJ2-7, with TRBD1 matching 8 bases. The J segment lost 5 bases and the V segment lost 6 bases, leaving 9 bases of the junction unmatched. The CDR3 runs 14 residues. CDR1 is MNHNS and CDR2 is SASEGT in the germline V gene. The CDR3 DNA sequence: TGTGCCAGCAGCGGGACAGGCTTCGTCGACGAGCAGTACTTC. As protein: CASSGTGFVDEQYF.

V is TRBV5-6 and J is TRBJ2-2; 12 nucleotides line up with TRBD2. Germline lookup yields CDR1 SGHDT and CDR2 YYEEEE. CDR3 length: 18 amino acids. Trimming at V came to 3 bases and at J to 0 bases, leaving 6 bases not matched to a gene. CDR3: CASSSARTSGTNTGELFF. In DNA form, the CDR3 reads TGTGCCAGCAGCTCGGCCCGGACTAGCGGGACGAACACCGGGGAGCTGTTTTTT.

The chain combines TRBV29-1 with TRBJ2-1; D remains unclear. Trimming took 4 bases from V and 10 from J, leaving 11 bases between them. The germline V gene has CDR1 SQVTM and CDR2 ANQGSEA. The CDR3 consists of 11 residues. The CDR3 DNA reads as TGCAGCGTTGTGTCCTTAGGGGAGCAGTTCTTC. Translating gives CSVVSLGEQFF.

This chain joins TRBV9 and TRBJ2-3; TRBD2 matches at 9 bases. This CDR3 comprises 17 residues. V shed 3 bases and J 4 bases; nucleotides not matched to a gene: 12. Looked up from germline, CDR1 is SGDLS and CDR2 is YYNGEE. CDR3 amino acids: CASSAGLAQIGADTQYF. The DNA for the CDR3 is TGTGCCAGCAGCGCGGGACTAGCTCAAATCGGGGCAGATACGCAGTATTTT.

This clone has only one observation. The chain carries TRBV7-2 and TRBJ2-7; D is uncertain. The CDR3 has 12 residues. The V gene lost 3 bases and the J gene lost 3 bases, with 6 bases spanning the gap. CDR1 and CDR2 (germline): SGHTA, FQGNSA. The CDR3 DNA sequence: TGTGCCAGCAGCTTGTATTTCTACGAGCAGTACTTC. Protein product: CASSLYFYEQYF.

V is TRBV5-6 and J is TRBJ2-7; the D gene is possibly TRBD1 (6 bases). Per germline, CDR1 SGHDT and CDR2 YYEEEE. The ends were cut back, 4 bases at V and 3 bases at J, with 8 bases in the middle. CDR3 length: 12 amino acids. CDR3 loop: CASSRQDYEQYF. In nucleotides, the CDR3 is TGTGCCAGCAGCCGACAGGACTACGAGCAGTACTTC.

This clone showed up just once. The same CDR3 is also encoded by other DNA sequences in this sample. The chain uses TRBV9 and TRBJ2-7, with 7 bases aligning to TRBD2. The CDR3 extends over 14 amino acids. CDR1 and CDR2 (germline): SGDLS, YYNGEE. Trimming cost V 2 bases and J 2 bases; bases outside gene matches: 4. This chain's CDR3 is CASSVGGGTYEQYF. In DNA form, the CDR3 reads TGTGCCAGCAGCGTGGGCGGGGGAACCTACGAGCAGTACTTC. Combining the CDR3 with reference TRBV9 and TRBJ2-7 gives the whole variable domain DSGVTQTPKHLITATGQRVTLRCSPRSGDLSVYWYQQSLDQGLQFLIQYYNGEERAKGNILERFSAQQFPDLHSELNLSSLELGDSALYFCASSVGGGTYEQYFGPGTRLTVT.

The rearrangement links TRBV2 to TRBJ1-2; TRBD1 aligns across 10 bases. Germline CDR1 reads SNHLY; CDR2 reads FYNNEI. The CDR3 consists of 16 residues. J gave up 0 bases and V 2 bases, and 3 bases lay outside the gene matches. The CDR3 spells CASSEWDRGPNYGYTF. Here the CDR3 DNA reads TGTGCCAGCAGTGAATGGGACAGGGGCCCTAACTATGGCTACACCTTC.

This clone was recorded once. The chain is built from TRBV7-8 and TRBJ1-2, with TRBD1 as a possible D gene (6 bases). The germline V and J ends were trimmed by 1 base and 4 bases, with 22 bases remaining between them. The V gene's germline CDR1 is SGHVS and CDR2 FQNEAQ. CDR3 size: 18 residues. The CDR3 nucleotides are TGTGCCAGCAGCTTAGTTGAGGCAGGGGAAGCTCGAACCTATGGCTACACCTTC. Amino acids: CASSLVEAGEARTYGYTF.

The chain couples TRBV6-5 to TRBJ1-4; D is undetermined. V shed 3 bases and J shed 8 bases, with 13 bases lying between them. This CDR3 is built from 14 residues. CDR1 is MNHEY and CDR2 is SVGAGI in the germline V gene. The DNA of the CDR3 is TGTGCCAGCAGTTATCTGCCGCCGCAGGAAAAACTGTTTTTT. This encodes CASSYLPPQEKLFF.

This chain connects TRBV5-6 to TRBJ2-7, with TRBD2 identical over 13 bases. From germline, CDR1 is SGHDT and CDR2 YYEEEE. The CDR3 covers 15 residues. Trimming removed 6 bases from V and 5 bases from J; junction bases left unmatched: 8. The CDR3 spells CASTRLAGGPDEQYF. The CDR3 DNA reads as TGTGCCAGCACCAGACTAGCGGGGGGCCCCGACGAGCAGTACTTC.

The V and J genes are TRBV10-2 and TRBJ2-7, with 9 bases that match TRBD2. Germline-derived CDR1 and CDR2 are WSHSY and SAAADI. The CDR3 runs to 15 residues. Trimming at V came to 8 bases and at J to 0 bases, leaving 8 bases not matched to a gene. The CDR3 region has the DNA TGCGCCAGCTCCCCCGAGCGGGGGGACTCCTACGAGCAGTACTTC. Translation gives CASSPERGDSYEQYF.

The chain couples TRBV11-2 to TRBJ2-3; D possibly corresponds to TRBD1 (5 bases). Trimming shortened V by 5 bases and J by 3 bases, and 15 bases separated the two germline ends. CDR1 is SGHAT, CDR2 FQNNGV, per germline. CDR3 length equals 15 residues. The CDR3 sequence: CASSQPDTLTDTQYF. CDR3 coding DNA: TGTGCCAGCAGCCAGCCGGACACCTTAACAGATACGCAGTATTTT.

The chain joins TRBV7-2 to TRBJ1-2; 10 bases agree with TRBD1. From germline, CDR1 is SGHTA and CDR2 FQGNSA. The V and J ends lost 0 bases and 4 bases, in that order; junction bases with no gene match: 5. The length of the CDR3 is 16 residues. The CDR3 nucleotides read TGTGCCAGCAGCTTAGCTCGGACAGGGGGGGGCTATGGCTACACCTTC. Translating it yields CASSLARTGGGYGYTF.

The V call is TRBV30, the J call TRBJ2-7; TRBD2 matches 8 bases. The J segment lost 1 base and the V segment lost 0 bases, leaving 11 bases of the junction unmatched. Germline V gene sequence: CDR1 GTSNPN, CDR2 SVGIG (reference sequence). This CDR3 has 17 amino acids. In nucleotides, the CDR3 is TGTGCCTGGAGTGTATATGGTAGCGGGAAATGGTCCTACGAGCAGTACTTC. Translation: CAWSVYGSGKWSYEQYF. The full variable domain, rest sourced from reference TRBV30 and TRBJ2-7, is SQTIHQWPATLVQPVGSPLSLECTVEGTSNPNLYWYRQAAGRGLQLLFYSVGIGQISSEVPQNLSASRPQDRQFILSSKKLLLSDSGFYLCAWSVYGSGKWSYEQYFGPGTRLTVT.

The chain carries TRBV27 and TRBJ2-2, with a weak D call TRBD1 (8 bases). Looked up from germline, CDR1 is MNHEY and CDR2 is SMNVEV (reference sequence). V was shortened by 10 bases and J by 6 bases, with 15 bases between the two germline ends. The CDR3 has 13 residues. The CDR3 DNA sequence: TGTGCCATCCGACAGGGGAGGGCCGGGGAGCTGTTTTTT. Translating gives CAIRQGRAGELFF.

Details on this clone: One base away lies a much larger clone, so this may be a sequencing read error. The sample contains more than one DNA sequence encoding this CDR3. The rearrangement links TRBV7-9 to TRBJ2-7, with TRBD1 identical over 11 bases. Germline trimming cut 5 bases from V and 4 bases from J; bases unmatched to any gene: 4. The CDR3 extends over 14 amino acids. Germline assignment: CDR1 SEHNR and CDR2 FQNEAQ (reference sequence). CDR3 bases: TGTGCCAGCAGCCCCGGGACAGGGGGGTACGAGCAGTACTTC. Translated, it gives CASSPGTGGYEQYF.

A single count supports this clone. V usage is TRBV11-2 and J usage is TRBJ2-1, with D perhaps matching TRBD1 or TRBD2 (6 bases each). V dropped 0 bases and J dropped 8 bases, with 20 bases sitting between them. The CDR3 consists of 17 residues. CDR1 and CDR2 (germline): SGHAT, FQNNGV. The CDR3 loop is CASSLEHIGGISDEQFF. As DNA, the CDR3 is TGTGCCAGCAGCTTAGAACATATAGGGGGGATCTCGGATGAGCAGTTCTTC. Together with reference TRBV11-2 and TRBJ2-1, the CDR3 gives the full variable domain: EAGVAQSPRYKIIEKRQSVAFWCNPISGHATLYWYQQILGQGPKLLIQFQNNGVVDDSQLPKDRFSAERLKGVDSTLKIQPAKLEDSAVYLCASSLEHIGGISDEQFFGPGTRLTVL.

Remarks on this clone: Other DNA sequences in this specimen translate into the identical CDR3. The chain carries TRBV5-4 and TRBJ2-5; perhaps TRBD2 as D (5 bases). The V gene's germline CDR1 is SGHNT and CDR2 YYREEE (reference sequence). The CDR3 length is 12 residues. The V and J ends lost 4 bases and 4 bases respectively, with 8 bases between them. The CDR3 loop is CASSPEGETQYF. The CDR3 DNA reads TGTGCCAGCAGCCCCGAGGGAGAGACCCAGTACTTC.

The rearrangement links TRBV9 to TRBJ2-3; D not certain. CDR3 length: 15 amino acids. The ends were cut back, 1 base at V and 1 base at J, with 10 bases in the middle. Germline-derived CDR1 and CDR2 are SGDLS and YYNGEE. CDR3 bases: TGTGCCAGCAGCGTATTCGGAGTGGGCACAGATACGCAGTATTTT. It translates to CASSVFGVGTDTQYF.

This rearrangement joins TRBV28 to TRBJ1-6, with D unresolved. Per germline, CDR1 MDHEN and CDR2 SYDVKM. V lost 3 bases and J 0 bases, leaving 3 bases between the germline ends. This CDR3 has 14 residues. For the CDR3, the DNA is TGTGCCAGCAGTTTTCGCTCCTATAATTCACCCCTCCACTTT. It codes for CASSFRSYNSPLHF.

The J gene is TRBJ2-7, the V gene TRBV20-1; D gene unclear. The V gene's germline CDR1 is DFQATT and CDR2 SNEGSKA (reference sequence). The CDR3 has 11 residues. With 5 bases removed from V and 4 bases from J, the gap between germline ends came to 9 bases. CDR3 nucleotide sequence: TGCAGTGCTCCTAACCGTTACGAGCAGTACTTC. It translates to CSAPNRYEQYF.

The chain is built from TRBV27 and TRBJ2-7; weak D call: TRBD1 (6 bases). The CDR3 consists of 12 residues. CDR1 and CDR2 from the germline V gene are MNHEY and SMNVEV (reference sequence). V was shortened by 8 bases and J by 0 bases, with 8 bases between the two germline ends. The CDR3 sequence is CASGQSSYEQYF. DNA of the CDR3: TGTGCCAGCGGACAGAGCTCCTACGAGCAGTACTTC.

The chain's CDR3 is CASSTVDSYEQYF. CDR3 DNA: TGTGCCAGCAGTACTGTGGACAGCTACGAGCAGTACTTC. This chain uses TRBV6-6 with TRBJ2-7; D is perhaps TRBD1 (6 bases). CDR1 is MNHNY and CDR2 is SVGAGI in the germline V gene (reference sequence). Trimming removed 5 bases from V and 3 bases from J, with 11 bases in between. The CDR3 sequence is 13 residues long.

The chain recombines TRBV15 with TRBJ2-5; TRBD2 is a possible D gene (6 bases). V was shortened by 3 bases and J by 4 bases, with 15 bases between the two germline ends. Germline CDR1 LNHNV, CDR2 YYDKDF (reference sequence). This CDR3 has 15 amino acids. DNA for the CDR3: TGTGCCACCAGCAGGGACTATCCCGGAGGAGAGACCCAGTACTTC. It codes for CATSRDYPGGETQYF.

This CDR3 is CASSLSPLGIGTQYF. CDR3 DNA sequence: TGTGCCAGCAGCTTATCCCCCCTAGGGATAGGGACCCAGTACTTC. V usage is TRBV7-2 and J usage is TRBJ2-5; no definite D call. This CDR3 contains 15 residues. V lost 2 bases and J 7 bases, leaving 17 bases between the germline ends. From germline, CDR1 is SGHTA and CDR2 FQGNSA. Combining the CDR3 with reference TRBV7-2 and TRBJ2-5 gives the whole variable domain GAGVSQSPSNKVTEKGKDVELRCDPISGHTALYWYRQSLGQGLEFLIYFQGNSAPDKSGLPSDRFSAERTGGSVSTLTIQRTQQEDSAVYLCASSLSPLGIGTQYFGPGTRLLVL.

V usage is TRBV28 and J usage is TRBJ1-5; 7 positions agree with TRBD1. This CDR3 has 15 residues. CDR1 MDHEN and CDR2 SYDVKM come from the germline V gene. The trim removed 6 bases at V and 0 bases at J, leaving 5 bases unmatched. The CDR3 DNA sequence: TGTGCCAGCAGCGTTGGGACAGCTAGCAATCAGCCCCAGCATTTT. This translates into CASSVGTASNQPQHF.

The chain combines TRBV11-2 with TRBJ2-5; TRBD2 is a possible D gene (5 bases). V gave up 0 bases and J gave up 1 base, with 9 bases separating them. The CDR3 covers 15 residues. CDR1 and CDR2 from the germline V gene are SGHAT and FQNNGV. The CDR3: CASSLDTGVQETQYF. The CDR3 coding sequence is TGTGCCAGCAGCTTAGATACCGGGGTCCAAGAGACCCAGTACTTC.